The clone carrying this T cell receptor beta chain has a count of ten or more. Its matching antigen is unknown. Thyroid ultrasound, orbital computed tomography, clinical symptoms, and serum thyroxine and TRAb underpinned diagnoses. These data originate in a study of T cells in Graves' hyperthyroidism and ophthalmopathy. Findings of the study overall: The blood repertoire included most of the expanded thyroid clonotypes above 0.001. Ophthalmopathy onset followed model prediction by a median roughly 6 months.

Per germline, CDR1 MNHEY and CDR2 SMNVEV (reference sequence). This CDR3 has 14 residues. V dropped 3 bases and J dropped 7 bases, with 15 bases sitting between them. RNA transcripts provided the source from which TCR beta CDR3 regions were amplified. HTBI primers were employed in a first-round RT-PCR of the TCR CDR3. TCRdb reprocessed the multiplex PCR reads via MiXCR and lists one record per CDR3 protein. The sample shows hundreds of thousands of distinct CDR3 sequences, 15% to 20% of them seen only once. Material for sequencing was blood. This sequence originates from a woman aged 25 to 39 with Graves' hyperthyroidism. The V gene is TRBV27, the J gene TRBJ1-2; a weak D match, TRBD1 (5 bases). Here the CDR3 reads CASSFRGTVGGYTF. CDR3 nucleotides: TGTGCCAGCAGTTTTCGAGGGACGGTGGGTGGCTACACCTTC.